The 21 T cell receptor beta chains below all came from one sample that was sequenced in a study of regulatory T cells in long-lasting Graves disease. HTBI primers from iRepertoire and Arm-PCR of CDR3 regions yielded the TCR beta libraries. TCRdb re-derived calls from the multiplex PCR reads in MiXCR, one entry per CDR3 protein. The sample has hundreds of thousands of distinct CDR3 sequences; roughly 16% are singletons. The time point denotes: newly diagnosed GD, antithyroid drugs for less than 3 months. There was RNA extracted from PBMCs, and the TCR library was made from it. Sequences were derived from peripheral blood mononuclear cells (PBMCs), sampled at new diagnosis, from a patient treated with antithyroid drugs. These TCRs come from a female donor with Graves disease.

This clonotype has ten or more counts. The chain combines TRBV5-5 with TRBJ1-1; D gene unclear. The germline V gene has CDR1 SGHKS and CDR2 YYEKEE (reference sequence). V lost 0 bases, J lost 13 bases, and 25 bases lay in between. The CDR3 loop spans 16 amino acids. The CDR3 DNA follows: TGTGCCAGCAGCTTGGGAGGCTGGCCGAAGAGTGTGAAAGGTTTCTTT. It translates to CASSLGGWPKSVKGFF.

This clonotype was recorded once. This rearrangement joins TRBV18 to TRBJ1-6; D remains ambiguous. Germline assignment: CDR1 KGHSH and CDR2 LQKENI. V was shortened by 1 base and J by 0 bases, with 4 bases between the two germline ends. There are 15 residues in the CDR3. The CDR3 loop reads CASSPQGSYNSPLHF. The DNA of the CDR3 is TGTGCCAGCTCACCACAGGGCTCCTATAATTCACCCCTCCACTTT.

CDR3 nucleotide sequence: TGTGCCAGCAGTGTCGACAGTTACGAGCAGTACTTC. This gives the protein CASSVDSYEQYF. The chain joins TRBV6-1 to TRBJ2-7; a possible D gene is TRBD1 (5 bases). The V gene lost 4 bases and the J gene lost 4 bases, with 8 bases spanning the gap. The CDR3 consists of 12 residues. The V gene's germline CDR1 is MNHNS and CDR2 SASEGT.

The table lists this clonotype with many counts. The V gene is TRBV11-2, the J gene TRBJ1-5; 7 nucleotides line up with TRBD1. Germline-derived CDR1 and CDR2 are SGHAT and FQNNGV. J was trimmed by 5 bases and V by 5 bases; bases with no gene match: 12. The CDR3 covers 16 residues. The CDR3 sequence is CASSADMDRRDQPQHF. The CDR3 bases are TGTGCCAGCAGCGCGGACATGGACAGGAGGGATCAGCCCCAGCATTTT.

A few counts support this clonotype. This chain uses TRBV6-1 with TRBJ2-4, with D maybe TRBD2 (7 bases). The CDR3 is 16 residues long. CDR1 and CDR2 (germline): MNHNS, SASEGT. V was trimmed by 7 bases and J by 2 bases, leaving 18 bases between them. The chain's CDR3 is CASTPRAGAPKNIQYF. CDR3 DNA: TGTGCCAGCACCCCACGGGCGGGGGCCCCCAAAAACATTCAGTACTTC.

This clonotype was recorded many times. The gene calls are TRBV13 and TRBJ2-6; D is unresolved. Trimming shortened V by 5 bases and J by 0 bases, and 11 bases separated the two germline ends. CDR3 length: 16 amino acids. Germline V gene sequence: CDR1 PRHDT, CDR2 FYEKMQ (reference sequence). CDR3 bases: TGTGCCAGCAGCCAAATTACAGTCTCTGGGGCCAACGTCCTGACTTTC. Amino acids: CASSQITVSGANVLTF. Looking up the rest from reference TRBV13 and TRBJ2-6 gives the full variable domain: AAGVIQSPRHLIKEKRETATLKCYPIPRHDTVYWYQQGPGQDPQFLISFYEKMQSDKGSIPDRFSAQQFSDYHSELNMSSLELGDSALYFCASSQITVSGANVLTFGAGSRLTVL.

This clonotype was observed at least ten times. The chain has TRBV11-2 and TRBJ2-6, with 8 bases lining up with TRBD1. The CDR3 extends over 18 amino acids. The ends lost 6 bases at V and 2 bases at J; junction bases unmatched: 12. Germline V gene sequence: CDR1 SGHAT, CDR2 FQNNGV. CDR3 bases: TGTGCCAGCAGATCCCCGGGACAGGAGACGGCTGGGGCCAACGTCCTGACTTTC. Amino acids: CASRSPGQETAGANVLTF.

This clonotype was detected many times. The V gene is TRBV28, the J gene TRBJ2-1, with 12 bases lining up with TRBD2. The V gene's germline CDR1 is MDHEN and CDR2 SYDVKM. The trim removed 6 bases at V and 5 bases at J, leaving 11 bases unmatched. This CDR3 is built from 17 residues. Here the CDR3 DNA reads TGTGCCAGCAGCGCCCCGACTAGCGGGAGTCCTAACAATGAGCAGTTCTTC. This gives the protein CASSAPTSGSPNNEQFF. Full variable domain (remainder filled in from reference TRBV28 and TRBJ2-1): DVKVTQSSRYLVKRTGEKVFLECVQDMDHENMFWYRQDPGLGLRLIYFSYDVKMKEKGDIPEGYSVSREKKERFSLILESASTNQTSMYLCASSAPTSGSPNNEQFFGPGTRLTVL.

This chain joins TRBV9 and TRBJ2-1, with 8 bases aligning to TRBD2. In germline, CDR1 is SGDLS, CDR2 YYNGEE. The junction had 5 bases not matched to a gene; V was cut back by 3 bases and J by 0 bases. CDR3 length equals 16 residues. CDR3 amino acids: CASSAQRESSYNEQFF. In nucleotides, the CDR3 is TGTGCCAGCAGCGCCCAGCGGGAGAGCTCCTACAATGAGCAGTTCTTC.

This clonotype was detected only a few times. The chain has TRBV6-2 or TRBV6-3 and TRBJ2-3; a possible D gene is TRBD1 (5 bases). The CDR3 totals 15 residues. Germline values: CDR1 MNHEY, CDR2 SVGEGT. With 7 bases removed from V and 2 bases from J, the gap between germline ends came to 16 bases. In nucleotides, the CDR3 is TGTGCCAGCACCCCCACTGACAGAGACACAGATACGCAGTATTTT. This encodes CASTPTDRDTDTQYF.

The table lists this clonotype with many counts. This sequence joins TRBV2 and TRBJ2-1; TRBD1 matches 10 bases. V lost 6 bases and J lost 4; bases outside the gene matches: 3. The germline CDR1 and CDR2 sequences are SNHLY and FYNNEI. CDR3 length equals 14 residues. The CDR3 loop reads CASSEGQGYNEQFF. CDR3 coding DNA: TGTGCCAGCAGCGAGGGACAGGGGTACAATGAGCAGTTCTTC.

This clonotype was picked up many times. The chain carries TRBV10-2 and TRBJ1-2; the match to TRBD1 covers 10 bases. V dropped 3 bases and J dropped 2; count of bases not matched to a gene: 3. The CDR3 runs to 15 residues. The germline V gene encodes CDR1 WSHSY and CDR2 SAAADI. The CDR3 protein is CASSEGGQGNYGYTF. CDR3 in DNA: TGCGCCAGCAGTGAAGGGGGACAGGGGAACTATGGCTACACCTTC.

This clonotype was seen many times. The chain uses TRBV10-3 and TRBJ1-1; D gene ambiguous. Trimming took off 6 bases at V and 5 bases at J, with 16 bases between the two ends. Germline CDR1 and CDR2: ENHRY and SYGVKD. This CDR3 has 14 residues. CDR3 in DNA: TGTGCCATCAGAAAGACGGACCTCGGGACTGAAGCTTTCTTT. It codes for CAIRKTDLGTEAFF.

This clonotype occurred many times. The V gene is TRBV15, the J gene TRBJ1-5; D ambiguous. The ends were cut back, 6 bases at V and 7 bases at J, with 19 bases in the middle. The CDR3 has 15 residues. Germline V gene sequence: CDR1 LNHNV, CDR2 YYDKDF (reference sequence). CDR3 nucleotides: TGTGCCACCAGAACCGGAAAAGCTTCCGGGCAGCCCCAGCATTTT. Amino acids: CATRTGKASGQPQHF.

Ten or more counts support this clonotype. This CDR3 reads CASTAGVNTEAFF. DNA for the CDR3: TGTGCCAGTACTGCAGGAGTGAACACTGAAGCTTTCTTT. The rearrangement joins TRBV7-9 to TRBJ1-1; no clear D gene. Germline lookup yields CDR1 SEHNR and CDR2 FQNEAQ (reference sequence). Trimming removed 9 bases from V and 0 bases from J, with 11 bases in between. The length of the CDR3 is 13 residues.

This clonotype appeared many times. The chain links TRBV12-3 or TRBV12-4 to TRBJ1-4, with TRBD1 identical over 7 bases. J was trimmed by 8 bases and V by 6 bases; bases with no gene match: 9. The CDR3 spans 14 residues. The CDR3 DNA reads as TGTGCCAGCAGCCCCGGACAGGTTGGGGAAAAACTGTTTTTT. This encodes CASSPGQVGEKLFF.

In its sample, this clonotype was seen many times. This sequence joins TRBV12-3 or TRBV12-4 and TRBJ1-2; TRBD1 matches at 8 bases. The CDR3 runs 16 residues. The J segment lost 7 bases and the V segment lost 3 bases, leaving 13 bases of the junction unmatched. DNA of the CDR3: TGTGCCAGCAGTTTGTCCCACCAGGGGGCGTATCGTGGCTACACCTTC. This gives the protein CASSLSHQGAYRGYTF.

This clonotype was detected many times. V usage is TRBV28 and J usage is TRBJ2-1; TRBD2 might be the D (8 bases). Trimming took off 1 base at V and 2 bases at J, with 27 bases between the two ends. The CDR3 has 21 amino acids. The germline CDR1 and CDR2 sequences are MDHEN and SYDVKM. CDR3 loop: CASSLSGGGNSGTFAYNEQFF. The DNA of the CDR3 is TGTGCCAGCAGTTTATCAGGGGGGGGCAATAGCGGGACCTTCGCCTACAATGAGCAGTTCTTC.

This clonotype has a count of ten or more. This chain links TRBV20-1 with TRBJ2-5, with D perhaps TRBD2 (6 bases). Trimming removed 1 base at V and 1 base at J, with 16 bases between. Germline V gene lookup returns CDR1 DFQATT and CDR2 SNEGSKA (reference sequence). The CDR3 has 16 amino acids. CDR3 protein: CSARGWGEALQETQYF. The CDR3 DNA reads TGCAGTGCTAGAGGTTGGGGGGAGGCACTCCAAGAGACCCAGTACTTC.

Many counts were recorded for this clonotype. The chain combines TRBV3-1 with TRBJ2-3; D is unclear. This CDR3 has 12 amino acids. V lost 5 bases to trimming and J lost 5 bases, with 8 bases between them. Germline CDR1 LGHDT, CDR2 YNNKEL (reference sequence). CDR3 in amino acids: CASSWAGDTQYF. The DNA of the CDR3 is TGTGCCAGCAGCTGGGCCGGAGATACGCAGTATTTT.

The J gene is TRBJ2-3, the V gene TRBV29-1; D gene ambiguous. V lost 4 bases and J lost 0, with 11 bases in between. This CDR3 spans 14 amino acids. Germline V gene data show CDR1 as SQVTM and CDR2 as ANQGSEA. CDR3 coding DNA: TGCAGCGTTGCGGCGGCAGATAGCACAGATACGCAGTATTTT. It encodes CSVAAADSTDTQYF.